Each of the 17 T cell receptor beta chains below was sequenced from the same sample in a study of blood T cell repertoires in COVID-19. The protocol was immunoSEQ multiplex PCR, while the TCRdb copy is restricted to in-frame clones and leaves out a portion. The sample has roughly 300,000 clones, just over 90% seen once; the top ten hold 2.2%. Source material: peripheral blood. Receptors originate from a woman aged 25 to 39 with COVID-19, enrolled during active disease.

The chain employs TRBV27 and TRBJ1-2, with D uncertain. Germline CDR1 reads MNHEY; CDR2 reads SMNVEV (reference sequence). V was cut by 5 bases and J by 6 bases, with 16 bases left in between. The CDR3 is 14 amino acids. CDR3 in DNA: TGTGCCAGCAGTCCCATTTCCCAAGCGCATGGCTACACCTTC. Translated: CASSPISQAHGYTF.

The chain is built from TRBV5-1 and TRBJ2-2; 11 bases map to TRBD1. Germline CDR1 is SGHRS and CDR2 is YFSETQ. Trimming removed 4 bases from V and 5 bases from J; junction bases left unmatched: 4. This CDR3 has 15 residues. DNA of the CDR3: TGCGCCAGCAGCCGGGACAGGGGGAAAACCGGGGAGCTGTTTTTT. Amino acid sequence: CASSRDRGKTGELFF.

J is TRBJ2-1 and V is TRBV19, with 8 positions matching TRBD2. J lost 0 bases, V lost 5 bases, and 6 bases had no gene match. From germline, CDR1 is LNHDA and CDR2 SQIVND (reference sequence). This CDR3 has 16 residues. CDR3 region: CASSLGGRSSYNEQFF. The CDR3 bases are TGTGCCAGTAGTCTCGGCGGGAGGAGCTCCTACAATGAGCAGTTCTTC.

This chain joins TRBV7-5 and TRBJ2-3; TRBD1 reflects the table's D call only, with no check against the DNA. TRBV7-5 is classified as a pseudogene. This CDR3 contains 14 residues. The CDR3 loop reads CVRSLETGTDTQYF. The CDR3 DNA is TGTGTCAGAAGCTTAGAGACAGGCACAGATACGCAGTATTTT.

This clone was recorded a few times. The chain couples TRBV5-1 to TRBJ2-7; 8 bases line up with TRBD1. With 2 bases clipped from V and 5 bases from J, the junction kept 9 bases outside the gene matches. Germline values: CDR1 SGHRS, CDR2 YFSETQ. The CDR3 is 15 residues long. CDR3 sequence: CASSLVADRENEQYF. The CDR3 nucleotides read TGCGCCAGCAGCTTAGTAGCGGACAGGGAGAACGAGCAGTACTTC. Complete variable domain (other parts from reference TRBV5-1 and TRBJ2-7): KAGVTQTPRYLIKTRGQQVTLSCSPISGHRSVSWYQQTPGQGLQFLFEYFSETQRNKGNFPGRFSGRQFSNSRSEMNVSTLELGDSALYLCASSLVADRENEQYFGPGTRLTVT.

The chain has TRBV7-3 and TRBJ2-2; tentative D call: TRBD1 (5 bases). The CDR3 runs to 17 residues. Germline V gives CDR1 SGHTA, CDR2 FQGTGA. Trimming stripped 4 bases from V and 2 bases from J, with 17 bases between. This CDR3 reads CASSSPLPDSNTGELFF. The CDR3 DNA follows: TGTGCCAGCAGCTCCCCCCTCCCTGACAGCAACACCGGGGAGCTGTTTTTT.

This clone was counted only a few times. The genes are TRBV2 and TRBJ2-5, with 12 bases fitting TRBD1. The CDR3 has 14 residues. CDR1 and CDR2 (germline): SNHLY, FYNNEI. V trimming: 6 bases; J trimming: 4 bases; junction bases outside the gene matches: 3. This CDR3 reads CASSWDRGRETQYF. CDR3 in DNA: TGTGCCAGCAGCTGGGACAGGGGGCGAGAGACCCAGTACTTC.

J is TRBJ1-1 and V is TRBV5-1; 11 positions agree with TRBD1. Looked up from germline, CDR1 is SGHRS and CDR2 is YFSETQ. This CDR3 is 16 amino acids long. Germline trimming cut 4 bases from V and 5 bases from J; bases unmatched to any gene: 10. CDR3 in DNA: TGCGCCAGCAGCCAAGGACAGGGGGCAGGGTGGACTGAAGCTTTCTTT. It specifies CASSQGQGAGWTEAFF.

The rearrangement joins TRBV10-1 to TRBJ2-2; D might be TRBD2 (6 bases). This CDR3 comprises 15 residues. Germline V lookup: CDR1 WNHNN, CDR2 SYGVQD (reference sequence). The V end lost 3 bases, the J end lost 0 bases, and 8 bases lay between the germline ends. The CDR3 sequence is CASSEGEANTGELFF. As DNA, the CDR3 is TGCGCCAGCAGTGAAGGGGAGGCGAACACCGGGGAGCTGTTTTTT.

This chain joins TRBV10-3 and TRBJ2-2; TRBD2 might be the D (6 bases). The germline CDR1 and CDR2 sequences are ENHRY and SYGVKD. V lost 9 bases and J lost 4, with 15 bases in between. The CDR3 spans 14 residues. CDR3 region: CAMNRDGGTGELFF. CDR3 bases: TGTGCCATGAACCGGGACGGGGGCACCGGGGAGCTGTTTTTT.

This chain connects TRBV11-2 to TRBJ2-7; unclear D gene. The germline gives CDR1 SGHAT, CDR2 FQNNGV. The CDR3 is 14 amino acids. Trimming pared 5 bases from V and 5 bases from J, leaving 16 bases between. The CDR3 DNA reads TGTGCCAGCAGCCCACAATTGGTCCCTGACGAGCAGTACTTC. Its protein product is CASSPQLVPDEQYF.

This clone was recorded only once. This chain connects TRBV4-1 to TRBJ1-2, with D unresolved. This CDR3 region has 15 residues. Germline V gene sequence: CDR1 MGHRA, CDR2 YSYEKL. Between the trimmed V and J ends, which lost 0 bases and 4 bases, there was a span of 12 bases. CDR3 in amino acids: CASSQEEGDGYGYTF. The CDR3, as DNA: TGCGCCAGCAGCCAAGAAGAAGGAGACGGCTATGGCTACACCTTC.

This chain links TRBV3-1 (or the pseudogene TRBV3-2) with TRBJ1-5; 7 positions match TRBD1. The trim removed 4 bases at V and 4 bases at J, leaving 4 bases unmatched. Per the germline V gene, CDR1 is LGHDT and CDR2 is YNNKEL (reference sequence). CDR3 size: 14 residues. The CDR3 spells CASSPGTANQPQHF. CDR3 bases: TGTGCCAGCAGCCCAGGGACAGCTAATCAGCCCCAGCATTTT.

This chain uses TRBV4-1 with TRBJ2-1; 9 nucleotides align to TRBD2. Germline trimming cut 0 bases from V and 6 bases from J; bases unmatched to any gene: 6. The CDR3 is made up of 16 amino acids. Per germline, CDR1 MGHRA and CDR2 YSYEKL. The CDR3 DNA sequence: TGCGCCAGCAGCCAAGATGCGGGAGGGGGTGGCAATGAGCAGTTCTTC. Its translation: CASSQDAGGGGNEQFF.

This chain connects TRBV28 to TRBJ1-4, with unresolved D. V lost 3 bases, J lost 8 bases, and 4 bases lay in between. Per the germline V gene, CDR1 is MDHEN and CDR2 is SYDVKM. This CDR3 contains 11 residues. In nucleotides, the CDR3 is TGTGCCAGCAGTTTCGGGGAAAAACTGTTTTTT. As protein: CASSFGEKLFF.

The chain couples TRBV11-2 to TRBJ2-3; D not resolved. Germline V gene lookup returns CDR1 SGHAT and CDR2 FQNNGV. Trimming took off 5 bases at V and 0 bases at J, with 15 bases between the two ends. The length of the CDR3 is 16 residues. As DNA, the CDR3 is TGTGCCAGCAGCCTCCGGGTAGGAACTAGCACAGATACGCAGTATTTT. The encoded protein is CASSLRVGTSTDTQYF.

V gene TRBV3-1 (or the pseudogene TRBV3-2) combines with J gene TRBJ2-6; 10 positions match TRBD2. The CDR3 is made up of 17 amino acids. V lost 2 bases and J lost 0; bases outside the gene matches: 1. Germline lookup yields CDR1 LGHDT and CDR2 YNNKEL (reference sequence). CDR3 DNA sequence: TGTGCCAGCAGCCAAAGCGGGAGGGGCTCTGGGGCCAACGTCCTGACTTTC. Translating it yields CASSQSGRGSGANVLTF.